This entry features one T cell receptor beta chain sequence. The data stem from a study of shared clonotypes between healthy human individuals. Looked up from germline, CDR1 is ENHRY and CDR2 is SYGVKD. With 4 bases clipped from V and 3 bases from J, the junction kept 6 bases outside the gene matches. The CDR3 extends over 15 amino acids. TCRdb's table, derived via immunoSEQ multiplex PCR, lists solely in-frame clones and lacks some. The data show roughly 2,500,000 clones, 90% to 95% seen once. The rearrangement uses TRBV10-3 and TRBJ1-5; 7 bases fit TRBD1. Sequences were obtained from naive CD4+ T cells from PBMCs. Subset meaning: CD45RA+ positively selected. The TCR originated in a man aged 18 to 29 in good health. Some clones in this sample may be carry-over from other donors' samples. DNA of the CDR3: TGTGCCATCAGTGGCCGGGACAGACTCAATCAGCCCCAGCATTTT. Amino acid sequence: CAISGRDRLNQPQHF.